These 23 T cell receptor beta chains share one sample of origin, sequenced in a study of T-cell reconstitution after alpha-beta-depleted transplantation in children. During its preparation, the TCRbeta library received unique molecular identifiers. TCRdb called the PCR reads again in MiXCR, with one record for every CDR3 protein. The repertoire consists of hundreds of thousands of distinct CDR3 sequences, with around 17% occurring once and the leading ten covering 5%. Sequenced here: PBMCs, mostly from graft donor cells, sampled 360 days after TCRalphabeta/CD19-depleted stem cell transplant. Receptors originate from a male patient aged 10 to 17 who had a stem cell transplant for acute lymphoblastic leukemia, so the T cells may come from the graft donor.

This chain links TRBV5-1 with TRBJ2-2; possible D gene TRBD1, 6 bases. V shed 1 base and J shed 3 bases, with 16 bases lying between them. CDR3 length equals 17 residues. Germline-derived CDR1 and CDR2 are SGHRS and YFSETQ. DNA of the CDR3: TGCGCCAGCAGCTTGAGAACCCAGGGGCGCGACACCGGGGAGCTGTTTTTT. Its protein is CASSLRTQGRDTGELFF.

V usage is TRBV6-5 and J usage is TRBJ2-3; no reliable D call. The CDR3 totals 15 residues. Trimming pared 0 bases from V and 6 bases from J, leaving 13 bases between. Germline V lookup: CDR1 MNHEY, CDR2 SVGAGI. Written as DNA, the CDR3 is TGTGCCAGCAGTTACTCGAATTTCCCGGGCGATACGCAGTATTTT. Residues: CASSYSNFPGDTQYF.

This clonotype was seen a few times. The chain uses TRBV7-2 and TRBJ2-1; no clear D. The CDR3 loop spans 16 amino acids. CDR1 SGHTA and CDR2 FQGNSA come from the germline V gene. Deletions cut 1 base from V and 3 bases from J, with 13 bases between. The CDR3 loop is CASSLGWAVVYNEQFF. DNA for the CDR3: TGTGCCAGCAGCTTAGGGTGGGCGGTTGTCTACAATGAGCAGTTCTTC. The variable domain in full, completed from reference TRBV7-2 and TRBJ2-1, reads GAGVSQSPSNKVTEKGKDVELRCDPISGHTALYWYRQSLGQGLEFLIYFQGNSAPDKSGLPSDRFSAERTGGSVSTLTIQRTQQEDSAVYLCASSLGWAVVYNEQFFGPGTRLTVL.

The chain uses TRBV14 and TRBJ2-1; D is possibly TRBD2 (5 bases). V was shortened by 4 bases and J by 5 bases, with 18 bases between the two germline ends. CDR1 and CDR2 (germline): SGHDN, FVKESK. This CDR3 region has 16 residues. The CDR3 here is CASSPERVFTHNEQFF. The CDR3 DNA follows: TGTGCCAGCAGCCCCGAGAGGGTGTTTACTCACAATGAGCAGTTCTTC.

CDR3 coding DNA: TGCAGCGTTGGGGGAGCTGCTGACAATGAGCAGTTCTTC. The encoded protein is CSVGGAADNEQFF. This rearrangement joins TRBV29-1 to TRBJ2-1, with D possibly matching TRBD2 (5 bases). V was pared by 4 bases and J by 5 bases, with 12 bases between. CDR3 length: 13 residues. CDR1 and CDR2 from the germline V gene are SQVTM and ANQGSEA.

This clonotype was recorded a few times. The chain uses TRBV10-3 and TRBJ2-1; no firm D call. V was trimmed by 5 bases and J by 6 bases, leaving 8 bases between them. This CDR3 comprises 12 residues. Looked up from germline, CDR1 is ENHRY and CDR2 is SYGVKD. CDR3 loop: CAISWAGNEQFF. As DNA, the CDR3 is TGTGCCATCAGTTGGGCCGGCAATGAGCAGTTCTTC.

The chain carries TRBV10-2 and TRBJ2-7, with D perhaps matching TRBD2 (6 bases). V was pared by 1 base and J by 3 bases, with 19 bases between. CDR3 length: 17 residues. Germline V lookup: CDR1 WSHSY, CDR2 SAAADI. CDR3 sequence reads: CASSELAPWEAGYEQYF. CDR3 DNA: TGCGCCAGCAGTGAGTTGGCGCCATGGGAGGCGGGCTACGAGCAGTACTTC.

V gene TRBV12-3 or TRBV12-4 combines with J gene TRBJ1-2; unclear D gene. V lost 0 bases to trimming and J lost 7 bases, with 9 bases between them. The CDR3 has 13 residues. CDR3 loop: CASSLALSVGYTF. The CDR3 bases are TGTGCCAGCAGTTTAGCGCTAAGTGTTGGCTACACCTTC.

This clonotype was counted at least ten times. The rearrangement joins TRBV7-2 to TRBJ1-2; D might be TRBD1 (6 bases). Trimming took off 5 bases at V and 5 bases at J, with 15 bases between the two ends. Germline V CDR1 and CDR2: SGHTA, FQGNSA. The CDR3 is made up of 14 amino acids. The CDR3 region has the DNA TGTGCCAGCAGCCCCGTGACAGGCCCATATGGCTACACCTTC. This codes for CASSPVTGPYGYTF.

This clonotype turned up a few times. The rearrangement links TRBV27 to TRBJ2-3, with TRBD2 matching over 11 bases. Unmatched junction bases numbered 8, after V lost 7 bases and J lost 8 bases. The CDR3 has 14 amino acids. Germline CDR1 is MNHEY and CDR2 is SMNVEV (reference sequence). The CDR3 DNA reads TGTGCCAGCACCTTACTAGCGGGAGTGGGTACGCAGTATTTT. It encodes CASTLLAGVGTQYF.

This clonotype was counted many times. The rearrangement joins TRBV10-3 to TRBJ2-7; perhaps TRBD1 as D (6 bases). CDR1 and CDR2 from the germline V gene are ENHRY and SYGVKD. The CDR3 length is 15 residues. Trimming took off 6 bases at V and 2 bases at J, with 17 bases between the two ends. The CDR3 loop reads CAIREDSTNPYEQYF. CDR3 DNA: TGTGCCATCAGAGAGGACAGTACCAATCCCTACGAGCAGTACTTC.

This chain links TRBV7-8 with TRBJ2-7; weak D call: TRBD2 (6 bases). The germline gives CDR1 SGHVS, CDR2 FQNEAQ. The V end was cut by 5 bases, the J end by 3 bases, with 14 bases between. The CDR3 contains 14 residues. CDR3 nucleotides: TGTGCCAGCAGCCACCGGGACTCCCACTACGAGCAGTACTTC. Translating gives CASSHRDSHYEQYF.

This clonotype was observed a single time. Just one base apart from a much larger clone, this may be a read error. The chain joins TRBV12-3 or TRBV12-4 to TRBJ2-7; 13 bases are shared with TRBD2. This CDR3 spans 15 amino acids. CDR3 amino acids: CASSSGTSGTKELYF. The CDR3, as DNA: TGTGCCAGCAGTTCCGGGACTAGCGGGACAAAGGAGCTGTACTTC.

This clonotype showed up just a few times. In DNA, the CDR3 is TGTGCCAGCAGCTTAGGTACAGGGCCCCAAGAGACCCAGTACTTC. Translation gives CASSLGTGPQETQYF. The chain carries TRBV7-7 and TRBJ2-5; perhaps TRBD1 as D (6 bases). V was trimmed by 1 base and J by 1 base, leaving 10 bases between them. Germline CDR1 SSHAT, CDR2 FNYEAQ (reference sequence). The CDR3 has 15 residues.

The chain recombines TRBV12-3 or TRBV12-4 with TRBJ1-1; D remains unclear. Trimming cost V 8 bases and J 11 bases, with 21 bases left between them. This CDR3 region has 13 residues. The CDR3 nucleotides read TGTGCCAGCGTCGGGAGTCCGGGAGTACGGGCTTTCTTT. Protein sequence: CASVGSPGVRAFF.

This clonotype was detected ten times or more. The chain combines TRBV12-3 or TRBV12-4 with TRBJ2-7, with a possible D match to TRBD2 (7 bases). V was trimmed by 6 bases and J by 2 bases, leaving 17 bases between them. The CDR3 spans 15 residues. The CDR3 is CASRTVGGGTYEQYF. CDR3 sequence (DNA): TGTGCCAGCAGAACCGTGGGAGGGGGAACCTACGAGCAGTACTTC.

This clonotype was picked up a small number of times. V gene TRBV6-1 combines with J gene TRBJ1-2; D unresolved. Trimming removed 8 bases at V and 3 bases at J, with 16 bases between. The CDR3 length is 14 residues. CDR1 and CDR2 from the germline V gene are MNHNS and SASEGT. Here the CDR3 reads CASGNSRGDYGYTF. CDR3 nucleotide sequence: TGTGCCAGCGGGAACTCAAGAGGCGACTATGGCTACACCTTC.

The rearrangement links TRBV5-1 to TRBJ2-1; 8 nucleotides align to TRBD2. The ends lost 1 base at V and 2 bases at J; junction bases unmatched: 8. The CDR3 length is 17 residues. Looked up from germline, CDR1 is SGHRS and CDR2 is YFSETQ. The CDR3 coding sequence is TGCGCCAGCAGCTTGCGACCGGGACTAGTCCCCTACAATGAGCAGTTCTTC. It codes for CASSLRPGLVPYNEQFF.

This clonotype came up many times. This chain joins TRBV7-9 and TRBJ2-5, with D maybe TRBD1 (5 bases). V lost 1 base and J 4 bases, leaving 13 bases between the germline ends. Looked up from germline, CDR1 is SEHNR and CDR2 is FQNEAQ (reference sequence). The CDR3 totals 15 residues. This CDR3 reads CASSLDRTALETQYF. In nucleotides, the CDR3 is TGTGCCAGCAGCTTAGACAGGACCGCTCTAGAGACCCAGTACTTC.

V and J are TRBV12-5 and TRBJ2-2, with D possibly TRBD2 on 5 matching bases. V was shortened by 4 bases and J by 0 bases, with 12 bases between the two germline ends. Germline lookup yields CDR1 LGHNT and CDR2 FRNRAP. The CDR3 loop spans 16 amino acids. CDR3 region: CASGSPGGSNTGELFF. As DNA, the CDR3 is TGTGCTAGTGGTTCCCCCGGCGGGTCGAACACCGGGGAGCTGTTTTTT.

The chain recombines TRBV7-9 with TRBJ2-7; the D is unclear. This CDR3 is built from 17 residues. Trimming removed 5 bases from V and 4 bases from J, with 24 bases in between. Per germline, CDR1 SEHNR and CDR2 FQNEAQ (reference sequence). The CDR3 DNA reads TGTGCCAGCAGCCCGGCCCCCTCTTTACGCTGGGCTTACGAGCAGTACTTC. It is translated as CASSPAPSLRWAYEQYF.

This clonotype was counted between two and nine times. The chain is built from TRBV11-2 and TRBJ2-1; D unclear. The CDR3 spans 16 residues. Germline V gene lookup returns CDR1 SGHAT and CDR2 FQNNGV. Trimming cost V 1 base and J 6 bases, with 16 bases left between them. DNA of the CDR3: TGTGCCAGCAGCTTAGGTTCAGAAAGAAGTCGCAATGAGCAGTTCTTC. Translated, it gives CASSLGSERSRNEQFF.

The chain recombines TRBV7-6 with TRBJ2-7, with 8 positions matching TRBD2. CDR3 length equals 13 residues. Germline V gene data show CDR1 as SGHVS and CDR2 as FNYEAQ. V lost 3 bases to trimming and J lost 9 bases; unmatched junction nucleotides: 7. DNA of the CDR3: TGTGCCAGCAGCTTGGTGAGCGGGGGACCGCAGTACTTC. Its protein is CASSLVSGGPQYF.